This T cell receptor beta chain was sequenced during a study of CD8+ T cells in alopecia areata (dated by TCRdb to about 2018). For the wider study: Treated patients were enrolled in an open-label pilot trial of oral tofacitinib, 5 to 10 mg twice daily, for moderate-to-severe alopecia areata. Patients received tofacitinib for 6 to 18 months and were then followed off drug for 6 months to check for delayed response and recurrence. For the treated patients, the SALT score, which quantifies what percentage of scalp surface area is affected, served as the measure of disease severity. In both human patients and the C3H/HeJ mouse model, the study applied high-throughput TCRbeta sequencing to look at T cell clonal expansion in alopecia areata. Human TCRbeta sequencing covered scalp tissue and sorted CD4+ and CD8+ peripheral blood T cells from patchy and totalis/universalis alopecia areata patients and healthy controls. Patients on tofacitinib were biopsied at baseline and after 4 and 24 weeks of treatment, and several of the patients also had a later scalp biopsy. Scalp clonality was compared among normal scalp (n=4), patchy alopecia areata scalp (n=8), and alopecia totalis/universalis scalp (n=8). RNA came from the PAXgene miRNA kit for fixed scalp, the miRNeasy kit for PBMCs, and the RNeasy kit for mouse skin. Amplification of TCRbeta CDR3 regions was done by immunoSEQ multiplex PCR using 35 Vbeta forward primers and 13 Jbeta reverse primers.

Explained via the paper, the treatment or condition label denotes: oral pan-JAK inhibitor, 5-10 mg twice daily. From alopecia areata patients, peripheral blood was collected along with lesional scalp punch biopsies. PBMCs were separated by density centrifugation and stained for CD3, CD4 and CD8, after which CD4+ and CD8+ T cells were sorted on a FACSAria. What the research found in general, with its limitations: Scalp TCR repertoire analysis is complicated because resident alphabeta T cells in normal human skin are also sequenced, whereas mouse skin is dominated by gammadelta T cells. Because the treated cohort was small and included a single nonresponder, larger studies are needed to assess links between baseline CD8+ expansion and response. Higher clonality and more expanded CD8+ clones were observed in lesional scalp than in normal scalp, particularly in alopecia totalis/universalis, a finding suggestive of antigenic drive. Tofacitinib significantly decreased scalp clonality and the number of expanded CD8+ clones among the top 100 scalp clones. Many expanded lesional clones were found to persist in scalp and blood during tofacitinib treatment, and relapse after treatment cessation may be partly explained by this persistence. Shared TCR sequences between patients were less evident than in mice, which may be partly attributable to HLA diversity in the patient population.

Note on this clone: Its binding antigen is unknown. Per-base quality was not reported, and no clone a single base away is much larger than it.

Library generation was performed with the immunoSEQ multiplex PCR assay. For TCR sequencing, RNA was extracted from every sample and reverse transcribed into cDNA to serve as template. SuperScript III was used to make first-strand cDNA, primed with a 2:1 mix of oligo-dT and random hexamers. Amplification bias was assessed with a synthetic immune receptor repertoire, and residual bias was removed computationally. On the authors' methods: Raw reads were preprocessed to remove errors, and CDR3 was defined according to IMGT conventions as the region from the conserved cysteine to phenylalanine. Clonality was computed by normalizing Shannon entropy by log2 of the number of productive unique TCRs and subtracting the result from 1. Scalp TCRbeta sequences were cross-referenced with sorted blood CD4 and CD8 repertoires so that the CD4 or CD8 identity of scalp clones could be inferred. Imported from immuneACCESS, the table was reduced by TCRdb to in-frame sequences with V and J called. These copies leave out some clones; in studies compared against another copy, an unresolved V gene accounts for under half, and the cause of the remainder is not known. The D gene and trimming were derived from the DNA, and the V and J assignments and clone size from that table. A total of around 100,000 clones appear in this sample, just over 85% of them only once. Clones ranked in the top ten supply around 10% of the sample.

The CDR3, cysteine through phenylalanine, is 15 amino acids long. The retained sequence is limited to the CDR3, 45 bases, with the frame set at the first base. The junction shows trimming of 6 bases on V and 1 base on J, and the gene matches do not reach 6 bases of it. Reading the germline V gene gives CDR1 SGHRS and CDR2 YFSETQ. This receptor was obtained from a human donor with alopecia areata. Source: CD8+ T cells sorted from blood, taken around week 34, from a patient treated with tofacitinib. This sequence uses TRBV5-1 and TRBJ2-3; 9 junctional bases match TRBD2. The nucleotide sequence reads TGCGCCAGCAACGTGGGACTAGCAGGCACAGATACGCAGTATTTT. Translated, it gives CASNVGLAGTDTQYF.